The clone carrying this TCR beta chain was seen a single time. The data were obtained in a study of blood T cell repertoires in COVID-19. Some clones are missing from TCRdb's copy, which holds only in-frame ones; the method was immunoSEQ multiplex PCR. Found here are 110,000 or so clones, around 85% of them singletons; the top ten hold about 8%. With 3 bases clipped from V and 0 bases from J, the junction kept 1 base outside the gene matches. This CDR3 region has 14 residues. CDR1 and CDR2 from the germline V gene are LNHNV and YYDKDF (reference sequence). This receptor was identified in a man aged 65-85 years who had recovered from COVID-19. Sequencing was done on a sample of peripheral blood. The V call is TRBV15, the J call TRBJ1-1; 7 bases are a match to TRBD1. The CDR3 protein is CATSRGQLNTEAFF. The CDR3 DNA follows: TGTGCCACCAGCAGGGGACAGCTGAACACTGAAGCTTTCTTT.